This TCR beta chain derives from a study of T-cell memory formation after mild COVID-19. Across the whole study: For the most part, TCR clusters were specific to one donor.

Germline V gene sequence: CDR1 SGHRS, CDR2 YFSETQ. V lost 4 bases, J lost 4 bases, and 7 bases stayed unmatched. The CDR3 is 16 amino acids. This clonotype was counted ten times or more. MiXCR was run by TCRdb on the 5' RACE reads, yielding one entry per CDR3 protein. This sample has about 310,000 distinct CDR3 sequences, with around 15% found just once. The chain recombines TRBV5-1 with TRBJ2-1, with 11 nucleotides matching TRBD2. The sample was PBMCs or a T cell subset sorted from them (not recorded which). The source of this sequence is a man aged 18 to 29 who had mild COVID-19 (a few samples of this study predate the infection). Cell type and time point are not known. CDR3 nucleotide sequence: TGCGCCAGCAGCCCCCGGCTAGCGGGGGGATACAATGAGCAGTTCTTC. This gives the protein CASSPRLAGGYNEQFF.